This is a list of T cell receptor beta chains from one sample in a study of identical twins. In TCRdb, the 5' RACE reads were re-called with MiXCR into one record per CDR3 protein. Of some 660,000 distinct CDR3 sequences listed, under 9% are singletons. These data also featured in a second study, about yellow fever vaccine responses in identical twins.

Sequenced input: PBMCs. The receptors were sampled from a woman between 18 and 29 years old in good health. Each CDR3 is given with its conserved first and last residue. Fields, in order: D gene, clone size, J gene, V gene, CDR3 DNA, CDR3 protein. The D gene is left open where the match is weak. Clone size is stated in some rows and not others, as once, few, many or a class when expanded.

d_gene: TRBD1; abundance: NA; j_gene: TRBJ2-1; v_gene: TRBV11-2; CDR3nt: TGTGCCAGCTGGAGACAGGGACGGAATGAGCAGTTCTTC; CDR3aa: CASWRQGRNEQFF
d_gene: TRBD2; abundance: NA; j_gene: TRBJ2-3; v_gene: TRBV7-9; CDR3nt: TGTGCCAGCAGCCGCGGACTAGCGGGGGGGCCCGATACGCAGTATTTT; CDR3aa: CASSRGLAGGPDTQYF
d_gene: TRBD1; abundance: NA; j_gene: TRBJ2-7; v_gene: TRBV27; CDR3nt: TGTGCCAGCAGACCGACAGGGGTGTACGAGCAGTACTTC; CDR3aa: CASRPTGVYEQYF
d_gene: TRBD1; abundance: NA; j_gene: TRBJ2-3; v_gene: TRBV2; CDR3nt: TGTGCCAGCAGTTCAGACAGGGGGCGGGGCACAGATACGCAGTATTTT; CDR3aa: CASSSDRGRGTDTQYF
d_gene: TRBD1; abundance: few; j_gene: TRBJ2-1; v_gene: TRBV30; CDR3nt: TGTGCCTGGAGTGCCGGGACAGGGGATTACAATGAGCAGTTCTTC; CDR3aa: CAWSAGTGDYNEQFF
d_gene: NA; abundance: NA; j_gene: TRBJ2-7; v_gene: TRBV6-1; CDR3nt: TGTGCCAGCACCTCACAGGCCTACTACGAGCAGTACTTC; CDR3aa: CASTSQAYYEQYF
d_gene: NA; abundance: few; j_gene: TRBJ2-3; v_gene: TRBV6-5; CDR3nt: TGTGCCAGCAGTTCCCCCCTCGTTGGGGATACGCAGTATTTT; CDR3aa: CASSSPLVGDTQYF
d_gene: NA; abundance: NA; j_gene: TRBJ2-6; v_gene: TRBV28; CDR3nt: TGTGCCAGCAGTGCAAACCGAGGGGCAGGTTGGGGCACTGGGGCCAACGTCCTGACTTTC; CDR3aa: CASSANRGAGWGTGANVLTF
d_gene: NA; abundance: many; j_gene: TRBJ2-1; v_gene: TRBV10-3; CDR3nt: TGTGCCAGCCTTCAGGACGGCAACAATGAGCAGTTCTTC; CDR3aa: CASLQDGNNEQFF
d_gene: TRBD1; abundance: many; j_gene: TRBJ2-2; v_gene: TRBV12-3/TRBV12-4; CDR3nt: TGTGCCAGCTCCCGTGGGGGCAGGGGGCTGGACACCGGGGAGCTGTTTTTT; CDR3aa: CASSRGGRGLDTGELFF
d_gene: NA; abundance: few; j_gene: TRBJ2-2; v_gene: TRBV6-1; CDR3nt: TGTGCCAGCAGACGCGGTCAGGCCGGAGGCACCGGGGAGCTGTTTTTT; CDR3aa: CASRRGQAGGTGELFF
d_gene: TRBD2; abundance: many; j_gene: TRBJ2-3; v_gene: TRBV28; CDR3nt: TGTGCCAGCTGGATTAGCGGGAGGGCCAGGGATACGCAGTATTTT; CDR3aa: CASWISGRARDTQYF
d_gene: NA; abundance: many; j_gene: TRBJ1-1; v_gene: TRBV7-3; CDR3nt: TGTGCCAGCAGCCCGGACTCAAACACTGAAGCTTTCTTT; CDR3aa: CASSPDSNTEAFF
d_gene: TRBD1; abundance: few; j_gene: TRBJ2-7; v_gene: TRBV10-3; CDR3nt: TGTGCCATCAGCGCCGGGACAGGGCCAACCTACGAGCAGTACTTC; CDR3aa: CAISAGTGPTYEQYF
d_gene: NA; abundance: NA; j_gene: TRBJ2-7; v_gene: TRBV28; CDR3nt: TGTGCCAGCAGTTTAGGGCAGCGGATCTACGAGCAGTACTTC; CDR3aa: CASSLGQRIYEQYF
d_gene: TRBD1; abundance: few; j_gene: TRBJ1-5; v_gene: TRBV2; CDR3nt: TGTGCCAGCAGCAAAGGACAGGAGGGAAATCAGCCCCAGCATTTT; CDR3aa: CASSKGQEGNQPQHF
d_gene: NA; abundance: many; j_gene: TRBJ2-1; v_gene: TRBV6-5; CDR3nt: TGTGCCAGCAGTTACCTCCACCTAGAGGGCAATGAGCAGTTCTTC; CDR3aa: CASSYLHLEGNEQFF
d_gene: TRBD1; abundance: few; j_gene: TRBJ1-5; v_gene: TRBV4-1; CDR3nt: TGCGCCAGCAGCCTGACAGGGGGCTCGCGTCAGCCCCAGCATTTT; CDR3aa: CASSLTGGSRQPQHF
d_gene: TRBD2; abundance: many; j_gene: TRBJ2-1; v_gene: TRBV20-1; CDR3nt: TGCAGTGCTAGATCCCCTGGGACGGGGGGGAACAATGAGCAGTTCTTC; CDR3aa: CSARSPGTGGNNEQFF
d_gene: NA; abundance: NA; j_gene: TRBJ2-7; v_gene: TRBV2; CDR3nt: TGTGCCAGCAGGAGGGTCGGAGTCTACGAGCAGTACTTC; CDR3aa: CASRRVGVYEQYF
d_gene: NA; abundance: NA; j_gene: TRBJ2-7; v_gene: TRBV9; CDR3nt: TGTGCCAGCAGCGTAGGGCCTACGGGGGCCTCCGAGCAGTACTTC; CDR3aa: CASSVGPTGASEQYF
d_gene: NA; abundance: few; j_gene: TRBJ2-1; v_gene: TRBV5-1; CDR3nt: TGCGCCAGCAGCTTGGGGGTGGGGGTGTACAATGAGCAGTTCTTC; CDR3aa: CASSLGVGVYNEQFF
d_gene: TRBD2; abundance: NA; j_gene: TRBJ2-1; v_gene: TRBV27; CDR3nt: TGTGCCAGCAGTTTCTTGTCCCCTAGCGGGATAGGAAATGAGCAGTTCTTC; CDR3aa: CASSFLSPSGIGNEQFF
d_gene: NA; abundance: few; j_gene: TRBJ1-3; v_gene: TRBV7-2; CDR3nt: TGTGCCAGCAGCTCATACAGGGCCGGGGGAAACACCATATATTTT; CDR3aa: CASSSYRAGGNTIYF
d_gene: NA; abundance: NA; j_gene: TRBJ2-7; v_gene: TRBV7-9; CDR3nt: TGTGCCAGCAGTGAAACCGGGACAAGGGCCGAGCAGTACTTC; CDR3aa: CASSETGTRAEQYF
d_gene: NA; abundance: few; j_gene: TRBJ1-1; v_gene: TRBV3-1; CDR3nt: TGTGCCAGCAGCCAAGATCTTACGGGGGAAGCTTTCTTT; CDR3aa: CASSQDLTGEAFF